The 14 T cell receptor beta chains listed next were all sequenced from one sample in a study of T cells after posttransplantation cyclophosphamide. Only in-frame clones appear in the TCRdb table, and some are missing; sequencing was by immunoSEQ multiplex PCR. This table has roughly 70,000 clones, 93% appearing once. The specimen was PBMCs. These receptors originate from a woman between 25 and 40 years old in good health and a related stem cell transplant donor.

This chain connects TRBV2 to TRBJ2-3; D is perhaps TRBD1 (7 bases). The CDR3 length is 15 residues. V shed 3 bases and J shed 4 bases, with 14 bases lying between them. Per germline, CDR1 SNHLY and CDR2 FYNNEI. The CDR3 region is CASSDGTASADTQYF. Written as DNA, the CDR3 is TGTGCCAGCAGTGACGGGACAGCTAGCGCAGATACGCAGTATTTT.

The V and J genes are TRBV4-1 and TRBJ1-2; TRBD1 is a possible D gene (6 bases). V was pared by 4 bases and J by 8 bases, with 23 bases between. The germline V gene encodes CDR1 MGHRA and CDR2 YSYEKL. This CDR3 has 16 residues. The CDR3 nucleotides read TGCGCCAGCAGCCTGGCGGGCAGGACAGCTGGGATCGGCTACACCTTC. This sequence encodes CASSLAGRTAGIGYTF.

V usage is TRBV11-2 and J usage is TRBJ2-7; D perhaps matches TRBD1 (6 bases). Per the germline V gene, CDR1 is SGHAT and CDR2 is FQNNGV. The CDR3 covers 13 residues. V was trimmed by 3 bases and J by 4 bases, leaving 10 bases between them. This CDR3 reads CASSLDRFYEQYF. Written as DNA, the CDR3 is TGTGCCAGCAGCTTGGACAGATTTTACGAGCAGTACTTC.

The CDR3 protein is CASSVGAGGNTGELFF. The CDR3 DNA is TGTGCCAGCAGCGTAGGAGCGGGGGGGAACACCGGGGAGCTGTTTTTT. This chain uses TRBV9 with TRBJ2-2; 9 bases are shared with TRBD2. Trimming removed 0 bases from V and 1 base from J; junction bases left unmatched: 1. Germline V lookup: CDR1 SGDLS, CDR2 YYNGEE. The CDR3 contains 16 residues.

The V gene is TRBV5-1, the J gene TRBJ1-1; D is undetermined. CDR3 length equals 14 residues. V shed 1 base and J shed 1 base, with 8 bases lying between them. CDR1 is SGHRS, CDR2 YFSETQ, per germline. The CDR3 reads CASSLRVGNTEAFF. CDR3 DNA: TGCGCCAGCAGCTTGCGGGTCGGGAACACTGAAGCTTTCTTT.

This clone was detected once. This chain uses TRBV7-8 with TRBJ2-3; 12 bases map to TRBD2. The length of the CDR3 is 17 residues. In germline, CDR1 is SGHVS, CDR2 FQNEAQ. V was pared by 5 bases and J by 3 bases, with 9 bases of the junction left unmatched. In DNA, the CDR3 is TGTGCCAGCAGCGCTAGCGGGGGGGCAGGGGGGACAGATACGCAGTATTTT. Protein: CASSASGGAGGTDTQYF.

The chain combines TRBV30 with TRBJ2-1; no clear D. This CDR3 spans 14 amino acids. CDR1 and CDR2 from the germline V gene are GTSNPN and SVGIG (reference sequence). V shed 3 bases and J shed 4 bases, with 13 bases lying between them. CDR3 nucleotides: TGTGCCTGGAGACCCATGACGGCGTACAATGAGCAGTTCTTC. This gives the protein CAWRPMTAYNEQFF.

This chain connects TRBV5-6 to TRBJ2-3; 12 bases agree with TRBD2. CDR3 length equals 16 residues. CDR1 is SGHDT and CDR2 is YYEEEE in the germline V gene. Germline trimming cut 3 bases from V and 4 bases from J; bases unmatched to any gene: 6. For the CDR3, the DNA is TGTGCCAGCAGCTCAGGACTAGCGGGATCCTCAGATACGCAGTATTTT. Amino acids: CASSSGLAGSSDTQYF. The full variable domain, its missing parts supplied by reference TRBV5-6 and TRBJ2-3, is DAGVTQSPTHLIKTRGQQVTLRCSPKSGHDTVSWYQQALGQGPQFIFQYYEEEERQRGNFPDRFSGHQFPNYSSELNVNALLLGDSALYLCASSSGLAGSSDTQYFGPGTRLTVL.

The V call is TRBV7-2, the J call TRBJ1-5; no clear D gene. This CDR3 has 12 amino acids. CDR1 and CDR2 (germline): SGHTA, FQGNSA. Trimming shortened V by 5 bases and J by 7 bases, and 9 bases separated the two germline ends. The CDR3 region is CASSPPGQPQHF. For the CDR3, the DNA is TGTGCCAGCAGCCCCCCGGGCCAGCCCCAGCATTTT.

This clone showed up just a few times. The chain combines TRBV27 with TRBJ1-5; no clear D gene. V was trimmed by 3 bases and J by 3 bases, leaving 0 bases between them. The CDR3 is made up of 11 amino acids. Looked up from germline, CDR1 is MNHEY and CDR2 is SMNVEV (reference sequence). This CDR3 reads CASSFNQPQHF. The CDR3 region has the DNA TGTGCCAGCAGTTTCAATCAGCCCCAGCATTTT.

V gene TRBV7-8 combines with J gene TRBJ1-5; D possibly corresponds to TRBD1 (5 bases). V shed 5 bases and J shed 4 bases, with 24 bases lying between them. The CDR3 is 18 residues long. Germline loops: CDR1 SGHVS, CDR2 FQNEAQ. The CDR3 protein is CASSGTPWGSPLNQPQHF. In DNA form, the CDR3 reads TGTGCCAGCAGCGGGACCCCCTGGGGGTCACCTCTAAATCAGCCCCAGCATTTT.

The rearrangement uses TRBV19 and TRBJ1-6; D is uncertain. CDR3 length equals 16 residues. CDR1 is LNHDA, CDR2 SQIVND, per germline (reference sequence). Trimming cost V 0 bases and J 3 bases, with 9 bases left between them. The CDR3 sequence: CASSIDSGVYNSPLHF. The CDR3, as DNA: TGTGCCAGTAGTATAGATTCAGGCGTCTATAATTCACCCCTCCACTTT. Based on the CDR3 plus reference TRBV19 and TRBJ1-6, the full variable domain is DGGITQSPKYLFRKEGQNVTLSCEQNLNHDAMYWYRQDPGQGLRLIYYSQIVNDFQKGDIAEGYSVSREKKESFPLTVTSAQKNPTAFYLCASSIDSGVYNSPLHFGNGTRLTVT.

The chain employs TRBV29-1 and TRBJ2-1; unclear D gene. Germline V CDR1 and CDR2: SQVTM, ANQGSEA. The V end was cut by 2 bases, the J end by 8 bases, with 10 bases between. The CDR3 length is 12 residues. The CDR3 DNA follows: TGCAGCGTTGAATCGGGTGGGGATGAGCAGTTCTTC. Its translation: CSVESGGDEQFF.

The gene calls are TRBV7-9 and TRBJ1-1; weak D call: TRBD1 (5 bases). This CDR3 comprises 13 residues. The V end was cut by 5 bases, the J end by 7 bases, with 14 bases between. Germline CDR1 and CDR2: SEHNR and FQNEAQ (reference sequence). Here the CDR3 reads CASSGWGSDEAFF. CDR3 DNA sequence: TGTGCCAGCAGCGGATGGGGGAGCGATGAAGCTTTCTTT.